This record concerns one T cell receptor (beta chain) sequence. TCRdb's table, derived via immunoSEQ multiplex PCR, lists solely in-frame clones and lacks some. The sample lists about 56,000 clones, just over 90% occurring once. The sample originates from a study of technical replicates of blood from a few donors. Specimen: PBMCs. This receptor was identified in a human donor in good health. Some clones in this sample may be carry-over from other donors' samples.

The CDR3 loop is CASSPYLGGDTEAFF. The CDR3 region has the DNA TGTGCCAGTAGTCCTTACCTAGGGGGGGACACTGAAGCTTTCTTT. The V and J genes are TRBV19 and TRBJ1-1, with D perhaps matching TRBD1 (6 bases). V dropped 5 bases and J dropped 3 bases, with 16 bases sitting between them. Germline V gene sequence: CDR1 LNHDA, CDR2 SQIVND (reference sequence). The CDR3 sequence is 15 residues long.